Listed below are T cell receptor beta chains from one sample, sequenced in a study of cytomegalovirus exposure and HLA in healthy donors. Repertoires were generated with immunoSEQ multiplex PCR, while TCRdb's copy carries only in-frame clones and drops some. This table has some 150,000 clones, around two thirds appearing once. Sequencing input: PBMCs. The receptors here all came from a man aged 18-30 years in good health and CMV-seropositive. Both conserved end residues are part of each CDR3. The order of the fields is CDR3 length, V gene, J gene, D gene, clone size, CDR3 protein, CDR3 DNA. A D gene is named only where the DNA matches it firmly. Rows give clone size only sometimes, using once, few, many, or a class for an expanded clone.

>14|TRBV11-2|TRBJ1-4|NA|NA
CASSLDRVGEKLFF
TGTGCCAGCAGCTTAGACAGGGTTGGGGAAAAACTGTTTTTT
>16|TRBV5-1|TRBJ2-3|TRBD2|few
CASSLRTSGGTDTQYF
TGCGCCAGCAGCTTAAGGACTAGCGGGGGCACAGATACGCAGTATTTT
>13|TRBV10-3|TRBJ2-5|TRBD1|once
CAISEGTEETQYF
TGTGCCATCAGTGAGGGGACAGAAGAGACCCAGTACTTC
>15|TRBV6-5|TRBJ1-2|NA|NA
CASSPYRGNNYGYTF
TGTGCCAGCAGCCCTTATCGGGGAAACAACTATGGCTACACCTTC
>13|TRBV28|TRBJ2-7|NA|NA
CASSLTRVYEQYF
TGTGCCAGCAGTTTAACCAGGGTCTACGAGCAGTACTTC
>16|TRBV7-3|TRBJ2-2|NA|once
CASSSQRASNTGELFF
TGTGCCAGCAGCTCCCAGCGGGCCTCGAACACCGGGGAGCTGTTTTTT
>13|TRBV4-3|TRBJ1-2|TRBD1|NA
CASSQKGAYGYTF
TGCGCCAGCAGCCAAAAGGGGGCCTATGGCTACACCTTC
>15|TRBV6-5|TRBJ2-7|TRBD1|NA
CASSYSGTGIVEQYF
TGTGCCAGCAGTTACTCTGGGACAGGCATTGTCGAGCAGTACTTC
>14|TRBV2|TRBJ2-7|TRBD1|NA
CASRLTGQELEQYF
TGTGCCAGCAGGCTGACAGGGCAGGAATTGGAGCAGTACTTC
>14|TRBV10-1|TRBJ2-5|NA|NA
CASSPGGPQETQYF
TGCGCCAGCAGCCCCGGGGGACCCCAAGAGACCCAGTACTTC
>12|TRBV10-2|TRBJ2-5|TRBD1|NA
CAKIQGKETQYF
TGCGCCAAGATACAGGGGAAAGAGACCCAGTACTTC
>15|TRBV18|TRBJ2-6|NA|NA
CASSPGSSGANVLTF
TGTGCCAGCTCACCGGGGAGCTCTGGGGCCAACGTCCTGACTTTC
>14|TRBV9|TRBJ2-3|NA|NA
CASSVRAFPDTQYF
TGTGCCAGCAGCGTGAGGGCCTTTCCGGATACGCAGTATTTT
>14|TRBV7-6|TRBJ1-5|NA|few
CASSLRVGNQPQHF
TGTGCCAGCAGCCTCAGGGTGGGCAATCAGCCCCAGCATTTT
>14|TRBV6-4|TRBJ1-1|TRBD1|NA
CASSDTGGGTEAFF
TGTGCCAGCAGTGACACAGGGGGCGGGACTGAAGCTTTCTTT
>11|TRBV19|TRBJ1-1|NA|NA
CASAVNTEAFF
TGTGCTAGTGCGGTGAACACTGAAGCTTTCTTT
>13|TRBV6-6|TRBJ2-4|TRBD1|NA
CASSPGTGNIQYF
TGTGCCAGCAGCCCCGGGACAGGGAACATTCAGTACTTC
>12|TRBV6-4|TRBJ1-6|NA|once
CASSDRDSPLHF
TGTGCCAGCAGTGACCGGGATTCACCCCTCCACTTT
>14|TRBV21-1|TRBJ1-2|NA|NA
CASSKGSTSYGYTF
TGTGCCAGCAGCAAGGGCAGCACAAGTTATGGCTACACCTTC
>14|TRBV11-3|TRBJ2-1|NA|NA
CASSSITSSNEQFF
TGTGCCAGCAGCTCAATTACTAGCTCCAATGAGCAGTTCTTC
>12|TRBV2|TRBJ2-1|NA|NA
CASSGRPNEQFF
TGTGCCAGCAGTGGCAGGCCCAATGAGCAGTTCTTC
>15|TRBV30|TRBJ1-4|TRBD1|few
CAWTHGDREDEKLFF
TGTGCCTGGACTCACGGCGACAGGGAAGACGAAAAACTGTTTTTT
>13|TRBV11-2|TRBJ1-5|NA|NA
CASSPGGNQPQHF
TGTGCCAGCAGCCCGGGGGGGAATCAGCCCCAGCATTTT
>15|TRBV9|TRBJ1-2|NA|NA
CASSVDGVPNYGYTF
TGTGCCAGCAGCGTAGACGGGGTTCCTAACTATGGCTACACCTTC
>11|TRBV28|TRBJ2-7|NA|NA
CASSSGYEQYF
TGTGCCAGCAGTTCGGGCTACGAGCAGTACTTC
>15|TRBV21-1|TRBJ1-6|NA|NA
CASSKGRRGCSPLHF
TGTGCCAGCAGCAAAGGTCGTCGGGGGTGTTCACCCCTCCACTTT
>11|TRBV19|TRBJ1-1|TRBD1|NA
CASRRGQGTFF
TGTGCCAGTAGGCGGGGACAGGGGACTTTCTTT
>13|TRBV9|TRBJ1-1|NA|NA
CASSPQGYTEAFF
TGTGCCAGCAGTCCTCAGGGGTACACTGAAGCTTTCTTT
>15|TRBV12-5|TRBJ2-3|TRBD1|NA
CASGQGQGNSDTQYF
TGTGCTAGTGGTCAGGGACAGGGTAACTCAGATACGCAGTATTTT
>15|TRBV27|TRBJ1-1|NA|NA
CASSFRGGLNTEAFF
TGTGCCAGCAGTTTCCGGGGGGGCTTGAACACTGAAGCTTTCTTT
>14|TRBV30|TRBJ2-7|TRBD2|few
CAWRVAGGPYEQYF
TGTGCCTGGAGGGTAGCGGGAGGGCCCTACGAGCAGTACTTC